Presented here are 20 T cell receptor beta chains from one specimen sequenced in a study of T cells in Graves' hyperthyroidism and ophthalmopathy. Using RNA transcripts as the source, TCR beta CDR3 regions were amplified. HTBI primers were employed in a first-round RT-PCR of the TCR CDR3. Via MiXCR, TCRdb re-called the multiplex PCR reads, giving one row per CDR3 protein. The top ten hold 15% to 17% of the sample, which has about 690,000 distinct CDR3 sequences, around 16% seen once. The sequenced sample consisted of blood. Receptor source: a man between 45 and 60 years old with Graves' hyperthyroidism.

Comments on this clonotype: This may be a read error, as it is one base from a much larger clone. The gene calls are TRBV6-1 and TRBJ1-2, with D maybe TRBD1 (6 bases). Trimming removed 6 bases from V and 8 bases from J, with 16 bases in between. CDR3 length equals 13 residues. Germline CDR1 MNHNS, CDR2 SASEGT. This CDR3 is CASSSTGPEGYTF. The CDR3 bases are TGTGCCAGCAGCTCCACAGGGCCGGAAGGCTACACCTTC.

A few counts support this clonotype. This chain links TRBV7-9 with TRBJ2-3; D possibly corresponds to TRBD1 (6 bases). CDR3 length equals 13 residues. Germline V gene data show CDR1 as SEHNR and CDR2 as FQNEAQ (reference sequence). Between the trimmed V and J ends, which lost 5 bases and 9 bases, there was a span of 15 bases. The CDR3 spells CASSASGELTQYF. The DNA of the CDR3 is TGTGCCAGCAGCGCCTCAGGGGAGTTGACGCAGTATTTT.

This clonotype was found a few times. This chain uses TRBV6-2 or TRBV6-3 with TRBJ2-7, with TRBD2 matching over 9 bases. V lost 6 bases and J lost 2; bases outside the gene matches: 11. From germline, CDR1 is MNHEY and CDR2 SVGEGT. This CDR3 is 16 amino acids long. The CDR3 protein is CASSPYRLAATYEQYF. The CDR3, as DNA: TGTGCCAGCAGCCCTTATCGACTAGCGGCTACCTACGAGCAGTACTTC.

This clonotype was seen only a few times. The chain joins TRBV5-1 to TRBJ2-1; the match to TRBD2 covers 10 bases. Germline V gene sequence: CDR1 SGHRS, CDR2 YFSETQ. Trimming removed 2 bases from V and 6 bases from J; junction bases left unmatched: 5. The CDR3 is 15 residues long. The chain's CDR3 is CASSLASGSSNEQFF. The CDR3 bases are TGCGCCAGCAGCTTAGCTAGCGGGAGTAGCAATGAGCAGTTCTTC.

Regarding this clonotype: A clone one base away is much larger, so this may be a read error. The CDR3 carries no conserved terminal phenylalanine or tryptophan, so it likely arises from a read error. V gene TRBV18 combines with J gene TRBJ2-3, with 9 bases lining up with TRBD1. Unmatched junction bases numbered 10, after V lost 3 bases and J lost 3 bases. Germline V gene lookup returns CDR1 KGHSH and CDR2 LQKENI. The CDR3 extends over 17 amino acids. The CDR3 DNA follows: TGTGCCAGCTCACCTAGAGCCGGGACAGGGAGGACAGATACGCAGTATCTT. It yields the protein CASSPRAGTGRTDTQYL.

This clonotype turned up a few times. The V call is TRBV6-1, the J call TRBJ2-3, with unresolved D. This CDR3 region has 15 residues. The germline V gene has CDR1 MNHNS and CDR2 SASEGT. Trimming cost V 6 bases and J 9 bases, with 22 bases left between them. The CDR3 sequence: CASRASRISVKTQYF. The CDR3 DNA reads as TGTGCCAGCAGGGCCAGCCGGATAAGCGTAAAGACGCAGTATTTT.

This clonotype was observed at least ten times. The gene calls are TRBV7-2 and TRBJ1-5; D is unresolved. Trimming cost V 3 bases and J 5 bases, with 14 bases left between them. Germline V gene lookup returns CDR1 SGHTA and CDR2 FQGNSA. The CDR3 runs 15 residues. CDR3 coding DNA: TGTGCCAGCAGCTTCCTGGCCGGGAGCTATCAGCCCCAGCATTTT. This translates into CASSFLAGSYQPQHF.

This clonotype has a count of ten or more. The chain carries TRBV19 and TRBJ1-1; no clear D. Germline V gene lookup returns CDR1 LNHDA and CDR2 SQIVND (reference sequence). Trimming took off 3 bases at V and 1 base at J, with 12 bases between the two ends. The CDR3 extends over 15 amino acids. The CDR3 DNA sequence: TGTGCCAGTAGTATGTACGAGGGTGGGAACACTGAAGCTTTCTTT. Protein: CASSMYEGGNTEAFF.

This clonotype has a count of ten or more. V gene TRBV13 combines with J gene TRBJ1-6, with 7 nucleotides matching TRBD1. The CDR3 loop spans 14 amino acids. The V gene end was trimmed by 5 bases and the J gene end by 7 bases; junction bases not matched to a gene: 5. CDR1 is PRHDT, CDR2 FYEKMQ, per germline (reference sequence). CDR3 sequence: CASSPTGMNSPLHF. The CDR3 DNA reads TGTGCCAGCAGCCCGACAGGGATGAATTCACCCCTCCACTTT.

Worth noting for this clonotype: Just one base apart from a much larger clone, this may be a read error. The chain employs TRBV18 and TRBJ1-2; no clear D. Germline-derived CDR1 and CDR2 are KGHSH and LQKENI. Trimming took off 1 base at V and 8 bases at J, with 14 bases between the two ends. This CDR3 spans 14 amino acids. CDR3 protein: CASSPREEGGGYTF. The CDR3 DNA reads TGTGCCAGCTCACCACGAGAAGAGGGAGGCGGCTACACCTTC.

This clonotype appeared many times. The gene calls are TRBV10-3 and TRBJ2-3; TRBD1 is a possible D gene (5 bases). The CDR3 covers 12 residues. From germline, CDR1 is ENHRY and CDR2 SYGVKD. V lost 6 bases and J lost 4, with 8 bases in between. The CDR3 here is CAISSGPDTQYF. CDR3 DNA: TGTGCCATCAGCTCAGGGCCAGATACGCAGTATTTT.

CDR3 protein: CASSQAPGDSYNEQFF. The CDR3 coding sequence is TGCGCCAGCAGCCAAGCCCCAGGGGACTCCTACAATGAGCAGTTCTTC. The J gene is TRBJ2-1, the V gene TRBV4-3; D perhaps matches TRBD1 (6 bases). The CDR3 consists of 16 residues. Germline CDR1 is LGHNA and CDR2 is YSLEER. Trimming took 1 base from V and 0 from J, leaving 10 bases between them.

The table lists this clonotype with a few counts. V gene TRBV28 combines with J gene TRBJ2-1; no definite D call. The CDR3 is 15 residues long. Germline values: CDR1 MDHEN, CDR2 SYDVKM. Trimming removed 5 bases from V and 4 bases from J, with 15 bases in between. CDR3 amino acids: CASSAHYPTYNEQFF. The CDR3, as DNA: TGTGCCAGCAGTGCCCACTACCCCACTTACAATGAGCAGTTCTTC. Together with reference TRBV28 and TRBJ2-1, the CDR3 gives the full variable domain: DVKVTQSSRYLVKRTGEKVFLECVQDMDHENMFWYRQDPGLGLRLIYFSYDVKMKEKGDIPEGYSVSREKKERFSLILESASTNQTSMYLCASSAHYPTYNEQFFGPGTRLTVL.

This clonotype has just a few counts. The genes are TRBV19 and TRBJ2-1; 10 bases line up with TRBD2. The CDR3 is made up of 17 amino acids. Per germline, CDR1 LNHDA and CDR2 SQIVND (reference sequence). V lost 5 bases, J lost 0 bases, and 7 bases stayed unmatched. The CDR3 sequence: CASSAISGRHSYNEQFF. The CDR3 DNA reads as TGTGCCAGTAGTGCGATTAGCGGGAGGCACTCCTACAATGAGCAGTTCTTC.

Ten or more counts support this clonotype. CDR3 nucleotides: TGTGCCAGCAGCATTCGCCCGGGACAGGAAGAGACCCAGTACTTC. Translating it yields CASSIRPGQEETQYF. This chain uses TRBV9 with TRBJ2-5; 8 nucleotides align to TRBD1. This CDR3 comprises 15 residues. Trimming at V came to 4 bases and at J to 3 bases, leaving 8 bases not matched to a gene. Germline V CDR1 and CDR2: SGDLS, YYNGEE.

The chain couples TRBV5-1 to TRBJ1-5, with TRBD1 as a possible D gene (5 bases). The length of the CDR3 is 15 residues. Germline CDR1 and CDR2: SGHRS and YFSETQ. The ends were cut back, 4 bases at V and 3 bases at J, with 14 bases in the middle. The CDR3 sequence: CASSPASGTNQPQHF. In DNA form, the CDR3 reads TGCGCCAGCAGCCCGGCAAGCGGGACCAATCAGCCCCAGCATTTT.

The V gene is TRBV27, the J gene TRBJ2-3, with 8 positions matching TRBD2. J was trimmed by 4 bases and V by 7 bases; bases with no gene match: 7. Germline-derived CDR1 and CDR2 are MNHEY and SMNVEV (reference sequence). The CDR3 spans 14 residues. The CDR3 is CASKAGDGADTQYF. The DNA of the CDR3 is TGTGCCAGCAAAGCGGGAGATGGTGCAGATACGCAGTATTTT.

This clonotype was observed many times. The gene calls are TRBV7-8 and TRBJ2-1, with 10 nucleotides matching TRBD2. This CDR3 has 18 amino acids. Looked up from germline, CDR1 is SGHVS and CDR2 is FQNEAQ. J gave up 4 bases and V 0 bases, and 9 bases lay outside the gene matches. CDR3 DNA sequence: TGTGCCAGCAGCTTAGCGAGCCCTGGACTAGCGGTGTACAATGAGCAGTTCTTC. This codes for CASSLASPGLAVYNEQFF.

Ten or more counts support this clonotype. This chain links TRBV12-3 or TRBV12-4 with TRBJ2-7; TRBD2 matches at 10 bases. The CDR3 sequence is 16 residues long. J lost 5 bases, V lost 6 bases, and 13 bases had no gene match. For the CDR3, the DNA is TGTGCCAGCAGCGGGGGGCGCCTAGCGGGAGTACACGAGCAGTACTTC. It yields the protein CASSGGRLAGVHEQYF.

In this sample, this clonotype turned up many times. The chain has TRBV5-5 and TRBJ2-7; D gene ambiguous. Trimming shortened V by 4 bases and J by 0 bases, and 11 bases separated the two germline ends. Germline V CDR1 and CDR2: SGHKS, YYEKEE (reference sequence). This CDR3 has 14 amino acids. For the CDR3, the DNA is TGTGCCAGCAGCCCCTTGAGGTACTCCTACGAGCAGTACTTC. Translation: CASSPLRYSYEQYF.